A selection of T cell receptor beta chains follows, all from one sample in a study of shared T cell receptors in the human thymus. Only in-frame clones appear in the TCRdb table, and some are missing; sequencing was by immunoSEQ multiplex PCR. The sample includes hundreds of thousands of clones, 80% to 90% of them seen just once. The same sample was also used in a study of human thymus T cells.

Material: thymocytes. These receptors all come from a boy under two years old with a congenital heart defect. CDR3s include the opening cysteine and the closing phenylalanine or tryptophan. The order of the fields is CDR3 DNA, CDR3 protein, V gene, J gene, clone size, D gene. The D gene is left open where the match is weak. A clone size is listed for some rows: how often the clone was seen (once, few, many), or a class if it is expanded.

cdr3_nt: TGTGCCAGCAGCTCGGGGGAAGCGGGAGAGCGGCAGCCCTACAATGAGCAGTTCTTC; cdr3_aa: CASSSGEAGERQPYNEQFF; v_call: TRBV4-2; j_call: TRBJ2-1; clone_size: few; d_call: TRBD2
cdr3_nt: TGCGCCAGCAGCCAAGATAGCGGGCGGGAGACCCAGTACTTC; cdr3_aa: CASSQDSGRETQYF; v_call: TRBV4-3; j_call: TRBJ2-5; clone_size: .; d_call: TRBD2
cdr3_nt: TGTGCCAGCAGCGTAGTGGGGGGATCGGATGAAAAACTGTTTTTT; cdr3_aa: CASSVVGGSDEKLFF; v_call: TRBV9; j_call: TRBJ1-4; clone_size: .; d_call: .
cdr3_nt: TGTGCCACCAGCAGAGATCAGAACCGTGGCACCTACAATGAGCAGTTCTTC; cdr3_aa: CATSRDQNRGTYNEQFF; v_call: TRBV15; j_call: TRBJ2-1; clone_size: .; d_call: .
cdr3_nt: TGTGCCAGCAGCTTGGAAATCAGGGACAGGGTAAATCAGCCCCAGCATTTT; cdr3_aa: CASSLEIRDRVNQPQHF; v_call: TRBV5-5; j_call: TRBJ1-5; clone_size: .; d_call: TRBD1
cdr3_nt: TGTGCCACCAGGAAAGCGGGACAGGTTAATTCCCCCCTCCACTTT; cdr3_aa: CATRKAGQVNSPLHF; v_call: TRBV15; j_call: TRBJ1-6; clone_size: .; d_call: TRBD1
cdr3_nt: TGTGCCACGCAGAGGGGGGGAGCAAAAGGCAATCAGCCCCAGCATTTT; cdr3_aa: CATQRGGAKGNQPQHF; v_call: TRBV19; j_call: TRBJ1-5; clone_size: .; d_call: .
cdr3_nt: TGTGCCAGTCGGGGGACTAGCGGGAAGTACAATGAGCAGTTCTTC; cdr3_aa: CASRGTSGKYNEQFF; v_call: TRBV19; j_call: TRBJ2-1; clone_size: .; d_call: TRBD2
cdr3_nt: TGTGCCTGCCCACCGGGTCTCACCGACTCTGGGGCCAACGTCCTGACTTTC; cdr3_aa: CACPPGLTDSGANVLTF; v_call: TRBV30; j_call: TRBJ2-6; clone_size: .; d_call: .
cdr3_nt: TGTGCCAGCAGCCGGGACAGGGACTATGGCTACACCTTC; cdr3_aa: CASSRDRDYGYTF; v_call: TRBV5-8; j_call: TRBJ1-2; clone_size: .; d_call: TRBD1
cdr3_nt: TGCGCCAGCGGAAAACTAGCGGGGGTTAGGGAGACCCAGTACTTC; cdr3_aa: CASGKLAGVRETQYF; v_call: TRBV5-1; j_call: TRBJ2-5; clone_size: .; d_call: TRBD2
cdr3_nt: TGTGCCAGCAAGGCGGGGGGGAGGGACACTGAAGCTTTCTTT; cdr3_aa: CASKAGGRDTEAFF; v_call: TRBV28; j_call: TRBJ1-1; clone_size: once; d_call: .
cdr3_nt: TGTGCCAGCGCTCCGGGACAGGGTTTTCAGCCCCAGCATTTT; cdr3_aa: CASAPGQGFQPQHF; v_call: TRBV6-5; j_call: TRBJ1-5; clone_size: .; d_call: TRBD1
cdr3_nt: TGCGCCAGCAGCCAAGATGACCTAGCGGACGAGCAGTACTTC; cdr3_aa: CASSQDDLADEQYF; v_call: TRBV4-1; j_call: TRBJ2-7; clone_size: .; d_call: TRBD2
cdr3_nt: TGCGCCAGCAGCCACGACCATCCGGGGAACACTGAAGCTTTCTTT; cdr3_aa: CASSHDHPGNTEAFF; v_call: TRBV5-1; j_call: TRBJ1-1; clone_size: .; d_call: .